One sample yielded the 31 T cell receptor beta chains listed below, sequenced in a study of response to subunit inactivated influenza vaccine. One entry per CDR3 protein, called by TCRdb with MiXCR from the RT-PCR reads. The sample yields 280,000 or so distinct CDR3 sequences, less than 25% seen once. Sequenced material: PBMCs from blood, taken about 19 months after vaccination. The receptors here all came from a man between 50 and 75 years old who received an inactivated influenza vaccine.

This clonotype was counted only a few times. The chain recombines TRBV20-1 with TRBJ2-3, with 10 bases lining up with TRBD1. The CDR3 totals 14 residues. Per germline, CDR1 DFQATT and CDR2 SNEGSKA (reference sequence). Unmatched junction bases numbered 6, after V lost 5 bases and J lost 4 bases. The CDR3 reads CSADRGHLSDTQYF. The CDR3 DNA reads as TGCAGTGCTGACAGGGGGCATTTATCAGATACGCAGTATTTT.

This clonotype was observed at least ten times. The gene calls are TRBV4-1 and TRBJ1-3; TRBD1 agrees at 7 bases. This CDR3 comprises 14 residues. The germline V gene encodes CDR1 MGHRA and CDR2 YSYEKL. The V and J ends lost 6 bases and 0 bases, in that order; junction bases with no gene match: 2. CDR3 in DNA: TGCGCCAGCAGGACAGGGCCCTCTGGAAACACCATATATTTT. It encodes CASRTGPSGNTIYF.

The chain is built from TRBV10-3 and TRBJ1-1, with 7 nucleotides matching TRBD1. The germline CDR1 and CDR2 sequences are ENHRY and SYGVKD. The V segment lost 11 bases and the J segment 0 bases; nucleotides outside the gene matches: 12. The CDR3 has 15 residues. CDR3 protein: CASTGGQTLNTEAFF. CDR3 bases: TGTGCCTCGACGGGGGGACAGACTTTGAACACTGAAGCTTTCTTT.

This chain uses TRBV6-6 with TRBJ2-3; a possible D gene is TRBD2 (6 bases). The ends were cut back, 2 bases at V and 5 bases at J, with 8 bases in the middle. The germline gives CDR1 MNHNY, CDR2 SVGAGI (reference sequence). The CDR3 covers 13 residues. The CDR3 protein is CASSYRGGDTQYF. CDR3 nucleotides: TGTGCCAGCAGTTACCGGGGAGGAGATACGCAGTATTTT.

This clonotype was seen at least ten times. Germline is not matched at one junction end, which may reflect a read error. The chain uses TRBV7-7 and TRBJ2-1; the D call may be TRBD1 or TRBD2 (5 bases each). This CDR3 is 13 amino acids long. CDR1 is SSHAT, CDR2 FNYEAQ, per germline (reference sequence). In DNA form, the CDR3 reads TGTGCTAGCAGCTTAGTTGGGGGCAATGAGCAGTTCTTC. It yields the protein CASSLVGGNEQFF.

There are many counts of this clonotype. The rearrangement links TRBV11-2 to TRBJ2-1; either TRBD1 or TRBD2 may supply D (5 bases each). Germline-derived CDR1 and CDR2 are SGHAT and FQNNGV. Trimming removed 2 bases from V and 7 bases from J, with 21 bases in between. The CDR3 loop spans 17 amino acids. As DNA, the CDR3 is TGTGCCAGCAGCTTATTAGTCGGGACGGCCGTCCTTAATGAGCAGTTCTTC. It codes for CASSLLVGTAVLNEQFF.

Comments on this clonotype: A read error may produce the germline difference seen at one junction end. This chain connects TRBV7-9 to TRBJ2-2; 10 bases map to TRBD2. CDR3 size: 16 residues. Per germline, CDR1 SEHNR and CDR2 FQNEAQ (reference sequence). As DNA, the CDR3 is TGTGCCAGCAGCTTATCACTAGCGGGACCCACCGGGGAGCTGTTTTTC. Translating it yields CASSLSLAGPTGELFF.

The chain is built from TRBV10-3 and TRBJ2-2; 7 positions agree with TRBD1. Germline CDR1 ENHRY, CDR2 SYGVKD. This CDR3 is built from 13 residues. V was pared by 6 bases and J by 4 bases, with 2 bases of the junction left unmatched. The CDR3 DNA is TGTGCCATCAGAGAGGGGGCCACCGGGGAGCTGTTTTTT. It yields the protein CAIREGATGELFF.

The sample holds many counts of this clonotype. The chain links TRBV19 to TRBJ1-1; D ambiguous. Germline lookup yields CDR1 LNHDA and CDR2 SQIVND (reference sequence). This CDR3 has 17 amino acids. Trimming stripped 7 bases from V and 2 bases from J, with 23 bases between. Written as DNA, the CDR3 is TGTGCCAGTATCAATCTAGTGGCTGGGCTTACTAACACTGAAGCTTTCTTT. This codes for CASINLVAGLTNTEAFF.

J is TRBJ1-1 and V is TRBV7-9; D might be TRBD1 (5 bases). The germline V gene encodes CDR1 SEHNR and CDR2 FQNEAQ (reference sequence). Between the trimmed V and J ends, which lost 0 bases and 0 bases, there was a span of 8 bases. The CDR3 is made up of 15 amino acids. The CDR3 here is CASSLAGGLNTEAFF. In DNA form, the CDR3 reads TGTGCCAGCAGCTTAGCGGGGGGTTTGAACACTGAAGCTTTCTTT.

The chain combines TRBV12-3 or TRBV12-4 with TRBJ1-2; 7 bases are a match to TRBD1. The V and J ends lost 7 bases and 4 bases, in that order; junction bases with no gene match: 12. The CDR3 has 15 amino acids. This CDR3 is CASIPGTVKIYGYTF. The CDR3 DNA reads TGTGCCAGCATTCCCGGGACAGTGAAAATCTATGGCTACACCTTC.

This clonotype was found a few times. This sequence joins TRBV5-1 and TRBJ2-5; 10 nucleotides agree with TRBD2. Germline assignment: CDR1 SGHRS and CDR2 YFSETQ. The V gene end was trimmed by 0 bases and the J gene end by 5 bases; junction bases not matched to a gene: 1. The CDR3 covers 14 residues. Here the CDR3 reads CASSLGLAGETQYF. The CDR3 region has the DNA TGCGCCAGCAGCTTGGGACTAGCGGGTGAGACCCAGTACTTC. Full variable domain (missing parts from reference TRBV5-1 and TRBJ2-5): KAGVTQTPRYLIKTRGQQVTLSCSPISGHRSVSWYQQTPGQGLQFLFEYFSETQRNKGNFPGRFSGRQFSNSRSEMNVSTLELGDSALYLCASSLGLAGETQYFGPGTRLLVL.

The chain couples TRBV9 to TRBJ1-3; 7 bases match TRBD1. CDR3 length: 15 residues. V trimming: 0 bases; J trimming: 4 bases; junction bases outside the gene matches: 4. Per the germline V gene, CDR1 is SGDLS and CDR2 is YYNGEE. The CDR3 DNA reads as TGTGCCAGCAGCGTAGAGACAGGGAAAGGAAACACCATATATTTT. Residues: CASSVETGKGNTIYF.

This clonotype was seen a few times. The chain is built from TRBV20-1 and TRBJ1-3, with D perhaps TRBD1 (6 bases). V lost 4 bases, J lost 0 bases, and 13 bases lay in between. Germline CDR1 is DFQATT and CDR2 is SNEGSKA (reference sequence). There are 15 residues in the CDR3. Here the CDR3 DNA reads TGCAGTGCTAAACGGGACACGAGCTCTGGAAACACCATATATTTT. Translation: CSAKRDTSSGNTIYF.

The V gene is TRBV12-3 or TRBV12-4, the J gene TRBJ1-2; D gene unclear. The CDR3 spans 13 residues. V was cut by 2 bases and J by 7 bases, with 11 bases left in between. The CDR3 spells CASSLWGSGGYTF. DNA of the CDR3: TGTGCCAGCAGTTTATGGGGAAGTGGTGGCTACACCTTC.

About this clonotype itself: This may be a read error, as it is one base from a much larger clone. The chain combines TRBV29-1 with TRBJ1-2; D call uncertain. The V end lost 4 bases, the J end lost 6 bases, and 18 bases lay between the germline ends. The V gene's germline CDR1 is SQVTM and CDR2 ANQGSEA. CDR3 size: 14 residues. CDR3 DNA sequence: TGCAGCGTTGTATATCCGGCCGGCGGAGATGGCTACACCTTC. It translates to CSVVYPAGGDGYTF.

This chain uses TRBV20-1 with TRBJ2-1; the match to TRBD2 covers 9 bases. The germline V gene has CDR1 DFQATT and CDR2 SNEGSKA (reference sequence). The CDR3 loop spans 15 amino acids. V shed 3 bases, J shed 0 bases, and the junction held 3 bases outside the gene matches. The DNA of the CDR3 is TGCAGTGCTAGTGGTAGCGGGGGCTCCTACAATGAGCAGTTCTTC. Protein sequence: CSASGSGGSYNEQFF.

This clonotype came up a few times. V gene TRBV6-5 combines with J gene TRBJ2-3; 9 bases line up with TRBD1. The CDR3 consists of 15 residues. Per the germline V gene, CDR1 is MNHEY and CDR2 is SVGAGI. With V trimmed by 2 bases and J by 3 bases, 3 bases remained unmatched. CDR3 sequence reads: CASSYHGQGTDTQYF. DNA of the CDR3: TGTGCCAGCAGTTACCACGGACAGGGGACAGATACGCAGTATTTT.

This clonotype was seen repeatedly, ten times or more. The CDR3 region has the DNA TGTGCCAGCAGTCCGGGACAGGGAACGAACACTGAAGCTTTCTTT. Its protein product is CASSPGQGTNTEAFF. The chain has TRBV12-3 or TRBV12-4 and TRBJ1-1, with 9 bases identical to TRBD1. Unmatched junction bases numbered 5, after V lost 5 bases and J lost 1 base. The CDR3 covers 15 residues.

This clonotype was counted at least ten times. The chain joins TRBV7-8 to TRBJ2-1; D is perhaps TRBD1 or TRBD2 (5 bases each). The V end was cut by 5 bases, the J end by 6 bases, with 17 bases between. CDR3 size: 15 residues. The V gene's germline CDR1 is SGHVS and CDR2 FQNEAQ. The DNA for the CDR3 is TGTGCCAGCAGCCCGTTTTCGGGGCCACGCAATGAGCAGTTCTTC. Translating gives CASSPFSGPRNEQFF.

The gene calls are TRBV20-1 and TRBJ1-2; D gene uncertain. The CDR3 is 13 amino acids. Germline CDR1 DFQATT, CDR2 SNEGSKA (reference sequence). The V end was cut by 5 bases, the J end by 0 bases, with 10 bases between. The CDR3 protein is CSALDGANYGYTF. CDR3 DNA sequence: TGCAGTGCTCTCGACGGAGCTAACTATGGCTACACCTTC.

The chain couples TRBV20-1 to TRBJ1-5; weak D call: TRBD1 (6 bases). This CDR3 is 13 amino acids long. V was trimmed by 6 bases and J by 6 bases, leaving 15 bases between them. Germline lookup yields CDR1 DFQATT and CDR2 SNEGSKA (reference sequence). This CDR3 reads CSADQQGIQPQHF. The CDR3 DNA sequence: TGCAGTGCGGATCAGCAGGGGATTCAGCCCCAGCATTTT.

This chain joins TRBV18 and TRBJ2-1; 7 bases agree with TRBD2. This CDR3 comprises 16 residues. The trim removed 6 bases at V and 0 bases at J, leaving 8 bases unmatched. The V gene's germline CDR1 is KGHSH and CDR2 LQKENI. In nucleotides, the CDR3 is TGTGCCAGCTCGCACACTAGCGACCCCTCCTACAATGAGCAGTTCTTC. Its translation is CASSHTSDPSYNEQFF.

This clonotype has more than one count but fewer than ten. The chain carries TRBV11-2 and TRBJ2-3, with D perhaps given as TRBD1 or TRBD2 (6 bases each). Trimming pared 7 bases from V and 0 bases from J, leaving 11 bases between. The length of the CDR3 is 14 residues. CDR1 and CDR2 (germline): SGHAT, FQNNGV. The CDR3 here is CASKWGASTDTQYF. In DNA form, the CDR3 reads TGTGCCAGCAAGTGGGGGGCTAGCACAGATACGCAGTATTTT. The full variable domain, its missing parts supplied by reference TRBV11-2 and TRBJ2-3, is EAGVAQSPRYKIIEKRQSVAFWCNPISGHATLYWYQQILGQGPKLLIQFQNNGVVDDSQLPKDRFSAERLKGVDSTLKIQPAKLEDSAVYLCASKWGASTDTQYFGPGTRLTVL.

The CDR3 bases are TGCAGTGCACCGGACCGTTCCTACAATGAGCAGTTCTTC. Translating it yields CSAPDRSYNEQFF. The V gene is TRBV20-1, the J gene TRBJ2-1; D call uncertain. The CDR3 runs to 13 residues. CDR1 and CDR2 from the germline V gene are DFQATT and SNEGSKA (reference sequence). V was cut by 6 bases and J by 1 base, with 10 bases left in between.

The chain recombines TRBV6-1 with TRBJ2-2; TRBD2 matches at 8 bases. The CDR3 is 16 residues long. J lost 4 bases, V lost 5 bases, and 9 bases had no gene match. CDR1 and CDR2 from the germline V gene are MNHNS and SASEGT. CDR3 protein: CASSSRTSPGTGELFF. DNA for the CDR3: TGTGCCAGCAGTAGCCGGACTAGCCCGGGCACCGGGGAGCTGTTTTTT.

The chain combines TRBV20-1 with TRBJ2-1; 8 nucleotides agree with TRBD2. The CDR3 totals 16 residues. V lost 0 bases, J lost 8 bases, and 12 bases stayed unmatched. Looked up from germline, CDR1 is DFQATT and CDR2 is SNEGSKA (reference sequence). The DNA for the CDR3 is TGCAGTGCTAGAGATTGGAGTGGACCGGGGGGGGATGAGCAGTTCTTC. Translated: CSARDWSGPGGDEQFF.

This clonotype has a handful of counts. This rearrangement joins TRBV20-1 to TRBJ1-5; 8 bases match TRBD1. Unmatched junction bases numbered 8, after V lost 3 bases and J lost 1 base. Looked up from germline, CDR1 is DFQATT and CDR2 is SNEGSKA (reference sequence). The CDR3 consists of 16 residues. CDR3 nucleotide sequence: TGCAGTGCTAGTAGGACAGGGCCTGGGAGCAATCAGCCCCAGCATTTT. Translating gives CSASRTGPGSNQPQHF.

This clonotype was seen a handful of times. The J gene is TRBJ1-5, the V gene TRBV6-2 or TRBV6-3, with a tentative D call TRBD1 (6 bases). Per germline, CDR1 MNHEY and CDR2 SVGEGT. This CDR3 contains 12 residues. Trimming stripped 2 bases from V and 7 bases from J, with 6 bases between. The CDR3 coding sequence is TGTGCCAGCAGTTACCAGGGGCAGCCCCAGCATTTT. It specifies CASSYQGQPQHF.

This CDR3 is CASSPSASGIDTGELFF. Written as DNA, the CDR3 is TGTGCCAGCTCACCGTCGGCTAGCGGGATCGACACCGGGGAGCTGTTTTTT. The chain recombines TRBV18 with TRBJ2-2; 9 nucleotides line up with TRBD2. CDR3 length equals 17 residues. CDR1 is KGHSH and CDR2 is LQKENI in the germline V gene. V gave up 3 bases and J gave up 3 bases; unmatched junction bases: 8.

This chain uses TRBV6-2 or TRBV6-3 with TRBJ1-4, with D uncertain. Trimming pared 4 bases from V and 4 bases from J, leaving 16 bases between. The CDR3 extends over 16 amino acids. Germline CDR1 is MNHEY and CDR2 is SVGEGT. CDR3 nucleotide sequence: TGTGCCAGCAGTTCCAGACGAGGACGCAATAATGAAAAACTGTTTTTT. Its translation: CASSSRRGRNNEKLFF.